One sample yielded the 9 T cell receptor beta chains listed below, sequenced in a study of vaccination and CD4 T cells after COVID-19. The Oncomine TCR Beta short-read assay was what sequenced the DNA obtained from cultured CD4+ T cells. MiXCR, applied by TCRdb to the PCR reads, yields one record per CDR3 protein. Of roughly 7,000 distinct CDR3 sequences detected, roughly a quarter appear once; the ten largest clones hold about 30%. As for treatment: roughly nine-day PBMC culture with coronavirus spike peptide pools or control peptides (ViraFEST assay). The unexposed donor's CD4+ T cells were collected before the COVID-19 pandemic (2011-2018). For these TCRs, the target antigens are not known. The specimen was CD4+ T cells from blood, cultured in vitro. The receptors were sampled from a human donor in good health.

This clonotype was seen only a few times. V gene TRBV20-1 combines with J gene TRBJ2-7; D possibly corresponds to TRBD2 (5 bases). CDR1 DFQATT and CDR2 SNEGSKA come from the germline V gene (reference sequence). This CDR3 has 13 residues. Trimming removed 3 bases from V and 4 bases from J, with 13 bases in between. In DNA, the CDR3 is TGCAGTGCTAGGAGGGCCGCCTATTACGAGCAGTACTTC. Translation gives CSARRAAYYEQYF.

The chain recombines TRBV6-2 or TRBV6-3 with TRBJ2-7; perhaps TRBD1 as D (6 bases). The CDR3 runs 15 residues. In germline, CDR1 is MNHEY, CDR2 SVGEGT. V lost 6 bases and J lost 5, with 20 bases in between. The DNA of the CDR3 is TGTGCCAGCAGCCGGGCCGGGGACATTTCCCACGAGCAGTACTTC. Its translation: CASSRAGDISHEQYF.

Sample share makes this clonotype medium-sized. This rearrangement joins TRBV6-1 to TRBJ1-6; no definite D call. The germline V gene has CDR1 MNHNS and CDR2 SASEGT. The CDR3 runs 13 residues. The germline V and J ends were trimmed by 5 bases and 9 bases, with 11 bases remaining between them. This CDR3 reads CASSQTVISPLHF. The CDR3 DNA reads as TGTGCCAGCAGTCAAACGGTTATTTCACCCCTCCACTTT.

The chain employs TRBV19 and TRBJ2-1, with TRBD2 matching 8 bases. Germline CDR1 and CDR2: LNHDA and SQIVND (reference sequence). After removal of 4 bases from V and 10 bases from J, the junction contained 9 bases not matched to a gene. The CDR3 extends over 14 amino acids. CDR3 coding DNA: TGTGCCAGTAGTACCCAGGATAGCGGGGCGGAGCAGTTCTTC. Its translation: CASSTQDSGAEQFF.

This clonotype has only a few counts. This chain connects TRBV20-1 to TRBJ1-3, with D uncertain. The V end lost 0 bases, the J end lost 0 bases, and 9 bases lay between the germline ends. The germline CDR1 and CDR2 sequences are DFQATT and SNEGSKA (reference sequence). The CDR3 sequence is 15 residues long. The chain's CDR3 is CSARDPRLSGNTIYF. The CDR3 DNA reads as TGCAGTGCTAGAGATCCCCGACTCTCTGGAAACACCATATATTTT.

This rearrangement joins TRBV12-3 or TRBV12-4 to TRBJ2-5; the D is unclear. Trimming took off 3 bases at V and 1 base at J, with 9 bases between the two ends. This CDR3 region has 14 residues. As DNA, the CDR3 is TGTGCCAGCAGTTTTAACAGAGTCCAAGAGACCCAGTACTTC. Protein: CASSFNRVQETQYF.

The CDR3 here is CASSWPTGTGASYEQYF. CDR3 coding DNA: TGTGCCAGCAGCTGGCCAACCGGGACAGGGGCGTCCTACGAGCAGTACTTC. V is TRBV7-9 and J is TRBJ2-7, with 10 nucleotides matching TRBD1. CDR3 length: 17 amino acids. The junction had 10 bases not matched to a gene; V was cut back by 4 bases and J by 1 base. Germline CDR1 is SEHNR and CDR2 is FQNEAQ (reference sequence).

This clonotype turned up a few times. The chain couples TRBV7-9 to TRBJ2-7; D possibly uses TRBD1 or TRBD2 (5 bases each). The V end lost 0 bases, the J end lost 9 bases, and 12 bases lay between the germline ends. The CDR3 is 13 residues long. Germline CDR1 reads SEHNR; CDR2 reads FQNEAQ (reference sequence). The CDR3 here is CASSLAQGGGQYF. The DNA of the CDR3 is TGTGCCAGCAGCTTAGCGCAGGGTGGAGGGCAGTACTTC.

This rearrangement joins TRBV5-1 to TRBJ1-2; D perhaps matches TRBD1 (6 bases). This CDR3 is built from 13 residues. The V gene's germline CDR1 is SGHRS and CDR2 YFSETQ. V was trimmed by 0 bases and J by 7 bases, leaving 10 bases between them. The CDR3 loop reads CASSLGGTSGYTF. The CDR3 region has the DNA TGCGCCAGCAGCTTGGGCGGGACAAGTGGCTACACCTTC.